This T cell receptor beta chain was recovered during a study of OX40 agonist ivuxolimab in advanced cancers. Turning to the study itself: In three patients, partial responses were observed, one with hepatocellular carcinoma and two with cutaneous melanoma. Regarding the study as a whole: Partial responders treated at 0.1-3.0 mg/kg exhibited clonal expansion among the lowest measured. Among some nonresponders, normalized T-cell clonal expansion was also low.

This clone was detected a few times. The antigen is not known. Method: immunoSEQ multiplex PCR; TCRdb's copy keeps in-frame clones and lacks some. The sample carries about 14,000 clones, roughly 80% recorded once. The length of the CDR3 is 14 residues. From germline, CDR1 is MNHEY and CDR2 SMNVEV (reference sequence). V shed 7 bases and J 2 bases; nucleotides not matched to a gene: 5. Patients who had autoimmune disease history or got systemic immunosuppression were left out. The sequenced sample was CD4+ or CD8+ T cells sorted from blood, obtained in a trial of the OX40 agonist ivuxolimab. The chain employs TRBV27 and TRBJ2-5, with 9 nucleotides matching TRBD1. This clonotype originated in an adult with an advanced solid tumor such as melanoma, head and neck, liver or kidney cancer. CDR3 in amino acids: CASNSGTGQETQYF. CDR3 bases: TGTGCCAGCAACTCCGGGACAGGGCAAGAGACCCAGTACTTC.